These 10 T cell receptor beta chains were all obtained from the same sample, sequenced in a study of blood T cells in healthy people across ages. Next came a second PCR, run for roughly 7 to 12 cycles, which used a sample-barcoded 5' primer along with a J-beta primer mix. TCRdb re-derived calls from the 5' RACE reads in MiXCR, one entry per CDR3 protein. This table holds 650,000 to 950,000 distinct CDR3 sequences, roughly 44% found once. The sample was blood. The source of these receptors is a man in his sixties in good health.

CDR3 residues: CASSVGGSDTQYF. CDR3 DNA sequence: TGTGCCAGCAGCGTAGGGGGCTCGGATACGCAGTATTTT. The V gene is TRBV7-6, the J gene TRBJ2-3; 7 nucleotides align to TRBD1. J was trimmed by 6 bases and V by 5 bases; bases with no gene match: 5. This CDR3 is built from 13 residues. Germline lookup yields CDR1 SGHVS and CDR2 FNYEAQ. Combining the CDR3 with reference TRBV7-6 and TRBJ2-3 gives the whole variable domain GAGVSQSPRYKVTKRGQDVALRCDPISGHVSLYWYRQALGQGPEFLTYFNYEAQQDKSGLPNDRFSAERPEGSISTLTIQRTEQRDSAMYRCASSVGGSDTQYFGPGTRLTVL.

The chain links TRBV9 to TRBJ2-7; 8 nucleotides line up with TRBD1. With V trimmed by 0 bases and J by 3 bases, 5 bases remained unmatched. Germline V gene lookup returns CDR1 SGDLS and CDR2 YYNGEE. The length of the CDR3 is 15 residues. CDR3 sequence: CASSVDPGGGYEQYF. The CDR3 DNA reads as TGTGCCAGCAGCGTAGACCCAGGGGGCGGCTACGAGCAGTACTTC.

The chain recombines TRBV5-1 with TRBJ2-1; D remains unclear. The CDR3 consists of 13 residues. Germline CDR1 is SGHRS and CDR2 is YFSETQ. Trimming pared 2 bases from V and 5 bases from J, leaving 8 bases between. The CDR3 bases are TGCGCCAGCAGCTTTACACCTGACAATGAGCAGTTCTTC. It specifies CASSFTPDNEQFF.

Notes on this clonotype: One end of the junction is discordant with germline, which a read error may explain. This chain uses TRBV9 with TRBJ2-2; TRBD1 aligns across 7 bases. Germline V gene data show CDR1 as SGDLS and CDR2 as YYNGEE. This CDR3 is 18 amino acids long. The CDR3 protein is CAGSVVPHSQGLGGELFF. The CDR3 DNA is TGTGCCGGCAGCGTAGTCCCCCATTCACAGGGGCTTGGCGGGGAGCTGTTTTTT. Looking up the rest from reference TRBV9 and TRBJ2-2 gives the full variable domain: DSGVTQTPKHLITATGQRVTLRCSPRSGDLSVYWYQQSLDQGLQFLIQYYNGEERAKGNILERFSAQQFPDLHSELNLSSLELGDSALYFCAGSVVPHSQGLGGELFFGEGSRLTVL.

Concerning this clonotype itself: This sequence may be a read error, since a much larger clone differs from it by one base. J is TRBJ2-1 and V is TRBV20-1, with D possibly TRBD1 on 5 matching bases. V was clipped by 3 bases and J by 12 bases, with 15 bases between them. This CDR3 is 12 amino acids long. Germline CDR1 reads DFQATT; CDR2 reads SNEGSKA (reference sequence). In DNA, the CDR3 is TGCAGTGCTAGGTCAGGGCTAATAGGGCAGTTCTTC. Protein: CSARSGLIGQFF.

J is TRBJ2-7 and V is TRBV7-9, with D possibly matching TRBD2 (7 bases). This CDR3 is built from 16 residues. V was shortened by 1 base and J by 0 bases, with 13 bases between the two germline ends. Per germline, CDR1 SEHNR and CDR2 FQNEAQ (reference sequence). For the CDR3, the DNA is TGTGCCAGCAGCTTAGGGGGGGGCAGGAGCTCCTACGAGCAGTACTTC. This sequence encodes CASSLGGGRSSYEQYF.

Ten or more counts support this clonotype. The chain employs TRBV20-1 and TRBJ1-4, with a weak D call TRBD1 (6 bases). CDR3 length equals 14 residues. Trimming took off 3 bases at V and 8 bases at J, with 16 bases between the two ends. CDR1 is DFQATT and CDR2 is SNEGSKA in the germline V gene (reference sequence). CDR3 protein: CSASPPGEWEKLFF. Here the CDR3 DNA reads TGCAGTGCTAGCCCGCCAGGGGAGTGGGAAAAACTGTTTTTT.

The V gene is TRBV20-1, the J gene TRBJ1-2; TRBD1 might be the D (6 bases). V dropped 3 bases and J dropped 4 bases, with 12 bases sitting between them. The CDR3 is made up of 13 amino acids. The germline V gene encodes CDR1 DFQATT and CDR2 SNEGSKA (reference sequence). CDR3 in amino acids: CSASAGAIYGYTF. The CDR3 region has the DNA TGCAGTGCTAGTGCGGGGGCGATCTATGGCTACACCTTC.

The chain couples TRBV6-2 or TRBV6-3 to TRBJ2-5; 7 bases match TRBD1. Germline assignment: CDR1 MNHEY and CDR2 SVGEGT. The CDR3 contains 14 residues. Trimming at V came to 7 bases and at J to 1 base, leaving 6 bases not matched to a gene. The DNA of the CDR3 is TGTGCCAGCACCCGGACAGGATTCCAAGAGACCCAGTACTTC. Translated, it gives CASTRTGFQETQYF.

The chain joins TRBV5-1 to TRBJ2-7; a possible D gene is TRBD2 (5 bases). From germline, CDR1 is SGHRS and CDR2 YFSETQ. The CDR3 has 15 amino acids. V lost 2 bases and J 2 bases, leaving 14 bases between the germline ends. The CDR3 here is CASSFTGLLAYEQYF. CDR3 DNA sequence: TGCGCCAGCAGCTTTACGGGGTTACTCGCCTACGAGCAGTACTTC.